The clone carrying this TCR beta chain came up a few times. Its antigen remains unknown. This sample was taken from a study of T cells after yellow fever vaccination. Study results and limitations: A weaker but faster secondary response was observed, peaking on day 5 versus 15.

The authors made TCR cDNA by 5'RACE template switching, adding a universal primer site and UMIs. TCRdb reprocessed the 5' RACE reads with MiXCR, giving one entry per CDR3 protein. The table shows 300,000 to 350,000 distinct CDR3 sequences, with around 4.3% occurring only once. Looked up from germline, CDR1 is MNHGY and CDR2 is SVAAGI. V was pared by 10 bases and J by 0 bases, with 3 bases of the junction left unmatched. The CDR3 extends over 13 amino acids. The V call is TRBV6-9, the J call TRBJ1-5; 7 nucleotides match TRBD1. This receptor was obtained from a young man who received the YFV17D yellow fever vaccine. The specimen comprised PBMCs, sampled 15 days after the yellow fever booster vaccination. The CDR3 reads CAIGTVSNQPQHF. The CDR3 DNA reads TGTGCCATCGGGACAGTTAGCAATCAGCCCCAGCATTTT.